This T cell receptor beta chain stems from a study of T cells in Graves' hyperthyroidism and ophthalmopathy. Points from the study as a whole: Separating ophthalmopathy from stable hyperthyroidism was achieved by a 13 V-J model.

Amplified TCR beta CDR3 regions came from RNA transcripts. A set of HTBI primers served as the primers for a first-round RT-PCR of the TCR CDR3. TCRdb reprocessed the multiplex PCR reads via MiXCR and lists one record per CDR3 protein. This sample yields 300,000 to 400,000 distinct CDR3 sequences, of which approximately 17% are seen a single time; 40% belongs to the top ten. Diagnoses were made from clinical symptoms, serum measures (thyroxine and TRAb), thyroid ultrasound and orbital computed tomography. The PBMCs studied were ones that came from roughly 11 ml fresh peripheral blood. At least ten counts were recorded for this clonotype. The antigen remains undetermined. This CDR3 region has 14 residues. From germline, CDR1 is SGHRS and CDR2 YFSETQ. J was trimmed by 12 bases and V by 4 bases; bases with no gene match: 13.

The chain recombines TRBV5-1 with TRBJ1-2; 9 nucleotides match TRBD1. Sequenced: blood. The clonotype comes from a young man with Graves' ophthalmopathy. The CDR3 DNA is TGCGCCAGCAGCCCGGAAGGACAGGGGCGTTTACACACCTTC. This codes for CASSPEGQGRLHTF.